This is a list of T cell receptor beta chains from one sample in a study of CD4+ T cells in melanoma. The table came from immunoSEQ multiplex PCR; TCRdb's copy has only in-frame clones and leaves some out. The sample includes around 5,400 clones, about 70% of them seen just once. The sample taken for sequencing was cells from a culture (not recorded whether cultured in vitro). All receptors derive from a human donor with melanoma. Both conserved end residues are part of each CDR3.

len: 14
v_gene: TRBV7-8
j_gene: TRBJ1-4
CDR3aa: CASSIRGPNEKLFF

len: 14
v_gene: TRBV9
j_gene: TRBJ1-4
CDR3aa: CASSVGQGGEKLFF

len: 15
v_gene: TRBV2
j_gene: TRBJ1-2
CDR3aa: CASSTRQGQHYGYTF

len: 13
v_gene: TRBV10-3
j_gene: TRBJ1-5
CDR3aa: CAISPKGDQPQHF

len: 14
v_gene: TRBV6-5
j_gene: TRBJ1-5
CDR3aa: CASSQEGINQPQHF

len: 14
v_gene: TRBV29-1
j_gene: TRBJ2-1
CDR3aa: CSVDASGGGNEQFF

len: 16
v_gene: TRBV19
j_gene: TRBJ2-2
CDR3aa: CASSITGGLLGGELFF

len: 16
v_gene: TRBV30
j_gene: TRBJ2-7
CDR3aa: CAWSGGSGSQTYEQYF

len: 14
v_gene: TRBV29-1
j_gene: TRBJ1-2
CDR3aa: CSVVAAGVGYGYTF

len: 13
v_gene: TRBV5-1
j_gene: TRBJ2-7
CDR3aa: CASSLVVGYEQYF